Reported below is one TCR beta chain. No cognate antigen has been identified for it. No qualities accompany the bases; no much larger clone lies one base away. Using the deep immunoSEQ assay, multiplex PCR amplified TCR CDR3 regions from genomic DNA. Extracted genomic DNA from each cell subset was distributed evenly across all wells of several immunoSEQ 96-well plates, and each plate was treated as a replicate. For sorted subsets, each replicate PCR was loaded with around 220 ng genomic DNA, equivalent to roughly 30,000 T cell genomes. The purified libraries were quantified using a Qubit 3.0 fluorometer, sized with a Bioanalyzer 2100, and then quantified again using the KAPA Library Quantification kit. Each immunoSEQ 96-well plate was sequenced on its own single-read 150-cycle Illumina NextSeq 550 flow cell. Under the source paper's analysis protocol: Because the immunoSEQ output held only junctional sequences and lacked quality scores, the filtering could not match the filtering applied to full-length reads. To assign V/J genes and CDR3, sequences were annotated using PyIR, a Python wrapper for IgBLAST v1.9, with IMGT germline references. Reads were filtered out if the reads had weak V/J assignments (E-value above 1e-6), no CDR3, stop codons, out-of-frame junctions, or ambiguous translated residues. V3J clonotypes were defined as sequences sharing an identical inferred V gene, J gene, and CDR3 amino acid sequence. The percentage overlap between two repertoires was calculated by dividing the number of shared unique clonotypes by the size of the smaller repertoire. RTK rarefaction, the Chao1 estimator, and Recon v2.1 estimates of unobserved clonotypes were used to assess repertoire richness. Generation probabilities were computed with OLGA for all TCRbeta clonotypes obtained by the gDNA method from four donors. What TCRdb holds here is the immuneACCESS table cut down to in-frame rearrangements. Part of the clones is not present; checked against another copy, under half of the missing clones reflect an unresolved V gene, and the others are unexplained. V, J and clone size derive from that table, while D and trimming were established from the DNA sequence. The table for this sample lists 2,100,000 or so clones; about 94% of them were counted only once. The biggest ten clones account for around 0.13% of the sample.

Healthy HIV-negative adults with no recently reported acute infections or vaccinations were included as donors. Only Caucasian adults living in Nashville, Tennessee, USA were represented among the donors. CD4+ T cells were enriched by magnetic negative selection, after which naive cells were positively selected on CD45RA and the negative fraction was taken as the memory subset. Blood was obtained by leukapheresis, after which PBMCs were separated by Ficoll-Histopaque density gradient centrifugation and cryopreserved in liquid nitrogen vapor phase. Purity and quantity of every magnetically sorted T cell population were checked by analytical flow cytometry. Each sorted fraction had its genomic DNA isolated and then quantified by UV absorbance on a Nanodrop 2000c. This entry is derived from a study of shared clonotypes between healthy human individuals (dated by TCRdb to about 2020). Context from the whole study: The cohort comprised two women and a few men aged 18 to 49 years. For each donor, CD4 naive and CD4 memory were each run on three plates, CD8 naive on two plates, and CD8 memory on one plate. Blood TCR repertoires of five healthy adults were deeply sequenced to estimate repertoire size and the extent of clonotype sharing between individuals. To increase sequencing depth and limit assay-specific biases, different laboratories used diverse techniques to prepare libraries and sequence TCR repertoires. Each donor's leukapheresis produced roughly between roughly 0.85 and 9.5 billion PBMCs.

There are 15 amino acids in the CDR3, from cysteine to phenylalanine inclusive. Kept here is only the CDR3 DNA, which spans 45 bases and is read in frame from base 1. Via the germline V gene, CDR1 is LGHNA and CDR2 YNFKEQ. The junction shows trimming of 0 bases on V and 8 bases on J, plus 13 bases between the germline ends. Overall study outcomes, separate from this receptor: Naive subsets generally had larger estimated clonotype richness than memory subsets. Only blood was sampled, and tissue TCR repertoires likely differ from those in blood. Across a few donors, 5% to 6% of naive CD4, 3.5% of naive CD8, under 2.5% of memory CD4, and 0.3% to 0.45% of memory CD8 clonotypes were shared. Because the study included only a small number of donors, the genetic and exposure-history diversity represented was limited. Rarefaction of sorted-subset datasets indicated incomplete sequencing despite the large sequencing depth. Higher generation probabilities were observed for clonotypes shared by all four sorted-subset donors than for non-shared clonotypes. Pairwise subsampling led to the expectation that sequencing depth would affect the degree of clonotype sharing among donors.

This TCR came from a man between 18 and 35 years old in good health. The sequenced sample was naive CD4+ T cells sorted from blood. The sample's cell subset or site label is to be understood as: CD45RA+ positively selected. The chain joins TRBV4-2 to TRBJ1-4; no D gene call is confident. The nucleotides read TGTGCCAGCAGCCAAGATCTTAGAGGAGTCGAAAAACTGTTTTTT. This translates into CASSQDLRGVEKLFF.